These 12 T cell receptor beta chains were sequenced from one sample in a study of beta chain features in type 1 diabetes. Reverse transcribing all isolated RNA meant expressed TCRB transcripts were sequenced. Data came from immunoSEQ multiplex PCR; TCRdb stores just in-frame clones and leaves some out. This sample has hundreds of thousands of clones; roughly 15% occur once, and the top ten carry 0.02% to 0.03%. Sequenced: naive CD4+ T cells from blood. The receptors here all came from a woman younger than 30 in good health.

This clone was counted between two and nine times. The chain recombines TRBV14 with TRBJ1-1; D unresolved. V lost 1 base, J lost 0 bases, and 12 bases lay in between. The CDR3 spans 16 residues. In germline, CDR1 is SGHDN, CDR2 FVKESK. The CDR3 bases are TGTGCCAGCAGCCAAGGTGGCAGACCCATGAACACTGAAGCTTTCTTT. Translated, it gives CASSQGGRPMNTEAFF.

The chain employs TRBV4-3 and TRBJ1-2; D call uncertain. Trimming removed 1 base from V and 4 bases from J, with 10 bases in between. This CDR3 has 14 residues. Germline-derived CDR1 and CDR2 are LGHNA and YSLEER. The CDR3 protein is CASSQARTIYGYTF. The CDR3 DNA sequence: TGCGCCAGCAGCCAAGCGCGGACCATCTATGGCTACACCTTC.

This rearrangement joins TRBV15 to TRBJ1-5, with 8 bases that match TRBD1. After removal of 6 bases from V and 4 bases from J, the junction contained 8 bases not matched to a gene. This CDR3 comprises 15 residues. Germline CDR1 is LNHNV and CDR2 is YYDKDF (reference sequence). The CDR3 DNA follows: TGTGCCACCAGAGCCGCAGGGGGCCAGAATCAGCCCCAGCATTTT. The encoded protein is CATRAAGGQNQPQHF.

This clone was detected a few times. The V gene is TRBV18, the J gene TRBJ2-7; TRBD2 matches 8 bases. This CDR3 has 14 residues. Germline-derived CDR1 and CDR2 are KGHSH and LQKENI. V shed 3 bases and J 5 bases; nucleotides not matched to a gene: 6. The CDR3 sequence is CASSPAGTRDEQYF. The CDR3 DNA reads TGTGCCAGCTCACCGGCCGGGACTAGAGACGAGCAGTACTTC.

The chain has TRBV5-4 and TRBJ2-1; 9 bases agree with TRBD2. With V trimmed by 0 bases and J by 11 bases, 12 bases remained unmatched. This CDR3 contains 16 residues. The V gene's germline CDR1 is SGHNT and CDR2 YYREEE (reference sequence). CDR3 amino acids: CASSLAVASGEIKQFF. The CDR3 bases are TGTGCCAGCAGCTTGGCCGTCGCTAGCGGGGAGATAAAGCAGTTCTTC. Supplemented by reference TRBV5-4 and TRBJ2-1, the full variable domain reads ETGVTQSPTHLIKTRGQQVTLRCSSQSGHNTVSWYQQALGQGPQFIFQYYREEENGRGNFPPRFSGLQFPNYSSELNVNALELDDSALYLCASSLAVASGEIKQFFGPGTRLTVL.

This clone turned up a few times. V gene TRBV28 combines with J gene TRBJ1-1; D ambiguous. V was trimmed by 1 base and J by 4 bases, leaving 13 bases between them. The V gene's germline CDR1 is MDHEN and CDR2 SYDVKM. This CDR3 comprises 15 residues. DNA for the CDR3: TGTGCCAGCAGTTTATCGGCGGGAGTCGGCACTGAAGCTTTCTTT. Translated: CASSLSAGVGTEAFF.

The chain joins TRBV28 to TRBJ1-1; D remains unclear. CDR1 is MDHEN, CDR2 SYDVKM, per germline. V lost 5 bases, J lost 1 base, and 8 bases lay in between. There are 13 residues in the CDR3. CDR3 protein: CASSPRGNTEAFF. In nucleotides, the CDR3 is TGTGCCAGCAGTCCTCGAGGGAACACTGAAGCTTTCTTT.

The chain employs TRBV28 and TRBJ2-1; 9 bases match TRBD2. CDR3 length: 16 amino acids. With V trimmed by 0 bases and J by 1 base, 1 base remained unmatched. The V gene's germline CDR1 is MDHEN and CDR2 SYDVKM. The CDR3, as DNA: TGTGCCAGCAGTTTATGGCTAGCGGGATCCTACAATGAGCAGTTCTTC. Translated: CASSLWLAGSYNEQFF.

This clone has more than one count but fewer than ten. Other nucleotide sequences from this sample produce the same CDR3. This rearrangement joins TRBV5-1 to TRBJ2-7; tentative D call: TRBD2 (5 bases). V was shortened by 0 bases and J by 4 bases, with 5 bases between the two germline ends. The CDR3 is 12 amino acids. Looked up from germline, CDR1 is SGHRS and CDR2 is YFSETQ. The CDR3 is CASSLGGYEQYF. The DNA for the CDR3 is TGCGCCAGCAGCTTGGGAGGGTACGAGCAGTACTTC.

This clone was counted a few times. V and J are TRBV5-6 and TRBJ2-6; no reliable D call. The length of the CDR3 is 17 residues. V dropped 2 bases and J dropped 0 bases, with 12 bases sitting between them. The germline V gene encodes CDR1 SGHDT and CDR2 YYEEEE. The CDR3 nucleotides are TGTGCCAGCAGCTTCGGCGCGGATTCCTCTGGGGCCAACGTCCTGACTTTC. It codes for CASSFGADSSGANVLTF.

This clone occurred a few times. CDR3 coding DNA: TGCGCCAGCAGCCTACAGGGGACCTACGAGCAGTACTTC. Translating it yields CASSLQGTYEQYF. The chain recombines TRBV5-1 with TRBJ2-7; 7 bases line up with TRBD1. V gave up 4 bases and J gave up 2 bases; unmatched junction bases: 3. In germline, CDR1 is SGHRS, CDR2 YFSETQ. This CDR3 is built from 13 residues.

This clone was seen only a few times. The sample carries other DNA sequences with the same CDR3. This chain uses TRBV9 with TRBJ2-1; the match to TRBD2 covers 7 bases. CDR3 length: 15 residues. J lost 3 bases, V lost 0 bases, and 3 bases had no gene match. Per the germline V gene, CDR1 is SGDLS and CDR2 is YYNGEE. CDR3 residues: CASSVGLADYNEQFF. The CDR3 DNA is TGTGCCAGCAGCGTAGGGCTAGCGGACTACAATGAGCAGTTCTTC.